Each of the 23 T cell receptor beta chains below was sequenced from the same sample in a study of tumor-infiltrating lymphocytes in primary liver carcinoma. Using a constant-region primer together with ProtoScript II reverse transcriptase, TCR beta cDNA was made from about 500 ng of total RNA. What produced the TCR beta libraries was three nested multiplex PCR rounds using slightly modified ARM-PCR. It was with TRBV1-TRBV30 forward primers and a C-beta reverse primer that the first two PCR rounds were run, at around 11 cycles each. TCRdb re-analysed the multiplex PCR reads in MiXCR, keeping a single row per CDR3 protein. Counted here are 40,000 to 55,000 distinct CDR3 sequences, 70% to 85% occurring once; the ten biggest clones make up 29%. Each 20-30 mg portion of unsorted bulk tissue served as the source for co-extraction of RNA and DNA. Sample: liver tumor tissue from sampling region 5. Subset: tumor region T5, tumor centre. The receptor source for this set is a man aged 35-49 years with primary liver carcinoma and hepatitis B virus infection.

This clonotype has ten or more counts. J is TRBJ1-3 and V is TRBV28; the D is unclear. Germline V gives CDR1 MDHEN, CDR2 SYDVKM. V lost 4 bases to trimming and J lost 6 bases, with 22 bases between them. The CDR3 is 17 residues long. CDR3: CASSSPLGHFAENTIYF. DNA of the CDR3: TGTGCCAGCAGTTCTCCCCTAGGGCATTTTGCGGAAAACACCATATATTTT.

To note about this clonotype: Since no conserved phenylalanine or tryptophan closes the CDR3, a read error is the likely cause. The rearrangement uses TRBV6-1 and TRBJ2-3; 12 bases are a match to TRBD1. This CDR3 is built from 17 residues. Unmatched junction bases numbered 8, after V lost 2 bases and J lost 5 bases. Looked up from germline, CDR1 is MNHNS and CDR2 is SASEGT. CDR3 residues: CASSETGTGGSGDTQYL. The CDR3 coding sequence is TGTGCCAGCAGTGAAACCGGGACAGGGGGCTCTGGAGATACGCAGTATCTT.

Notes on this clonotype: The final CDR3 position lacks the conserved phenylalanine or tryptophan, pointing to a likely read error. The limits of the CDR3 on the DNA are not certain, so only TCRdb's listed CDR3 is given. The rearrangement uses TRBV11-2 and TRBJ2-7. The CDR3 is 14 residues long, ends included. CDR1 is SGHAT and CDR2 is FQNNGV in the germline V gene. The CDR3 spells CASCLTDIAYEQYI.

As for this clonotype: A junction boundary mismatches the germline segment, possibly from a read error. This chain links TRBV28 with TRBJ1-1; D is perhaps TRBD1 (6 bases). The CDR3 runs to 14 residues. Germline V gene sequence: CDR1 MDHEN, CDR2 SYDVKM. Written as DNA, the CDR3 is TGTGCCAGTAGTTACCCACAGGGAGCCACTGAAGCTTTCTTT. Translation gives CASSYPQGATEAFF.

Worth noting for this clonotype: At one of its ends the junction is not consistent with the germline gene, which may arise from a read error. The genes are TRBV28 and TRBJ1-5, with TRBD1 identical over 7 bases. Germline lookup yields CDR1 MDHEN and CDR2 SYDVKM. The CDR3 contains 13 residues. The CDR3 coding sequence is TGTGCCTGCAGTAAGACAGGGTGGAGGCCCCAGCATTTT. It is translated as CACSKTGWRPQHF.

V gene TRBV14 combines with J gene TRBJ2-5, with D perhaps assigned TRBD1 or TRBD2 (5 bases each). Deletions cut 0 bases from V and 5 bases from J, with 13 bases between. The germline V gene has CDR1 SGHDN and CDR2 FVKESK. This CDR3 contains 15 residues. CDR3 sequence (DNA): TGTGCCAGCAGCCAAGAGAGCGGAAGGGACGAGACCCAGTACTTC. This sequence encodes CASSQESGRDETQYF.

Points on this clonotype: One end of the junction is discordant with germline, which a read error may explain. J is TRBJ2-7 and V is TRBV20-1, with a possible D match to TRBD1 (6 bases). CDR3 size: 13 residues. Looked up from germline, CDR1 is DFQATT and CDR2 is SNEGSKA (reference sequence). DNA for the CDR3: TGCAGTGCCCTGAGGGACAACTCCTACGAGCAGTGCTTC. Protein sequence: CSALRDNSYEQCF.

V gene TRBV10-3 combines with J gene TRBJ2-7, with D unclear. There are 15 residues in the CDR3. Germline CDR1 reads ENHRY; CDR2 reads SYGVKD. The CDR3 here is CVVSEVRTAPYEQYF. Written as DNA, the CDR3 is TGTGTCGTCAGTGAAGTCCGGACGGCCCCCTACGAGCAGTACTTC.

This clonotype was counted a single time. This may come from a read error, since a much larger clone is one base off. The conserved closing phenylalanine or tryptophan is absent in this CDR3, likely reflecting a read error. V usage is TRBV7-9 and J usage is TRBJ2-7; 9 bases align to TRBD1. Germline CDR1 SEHNR, CDR2 FQNEAQ (reference sequence). The CDR3 covers 15 residues. Unmatched junction bases numbered 4, after V lost 2 bases and J lost 2 bases. The CDR3 is CASSLPGQGTYEQYL. The CDR3 DNA reads TGTGCCAGCAGCTTACCGGGACAGGGTACCTACGAGCAGTACCTC.

As to this clonotype: Its ends do not fully match the called genes, so a read error is possible. The chain recombines TRBV7-9 with TRBJ1-6; 7 bases fit TRBD1. This CDR3 contains 14 residues. In germline, CDR1 is SEHNR, CDR2 FQNEAQ (reference sequence). The CDR3 reads CASSTRQGHSPLLF. CDR3 bases: TGTGCCAGCAGCACCCGACAGGGACATTCACCCCTCCTGTTT.

The rearrangement uses TRBV6-1 and TRBJ2-7; 7 nucleotides match TRBD1. There are 14 residues in the CDR3. Germline V CDR1 and CDR2: MNHNS, SASEGT. After removal of 8 bases from V and 5 bases from J, the junction contained 12 bases not matched to a gene. The CDR3 coding sequence is TGTGCCAGCGGACCCCAGGGGGTCCCAAACGAGCAGTACTTC. Its translation: CASGPQGVPNEQYF.

This clonotype was recorded many times. The V gene is TRBV29-1, the J gene TRBJ2-4, with D possibly being TRBD2 (6 bases). CDR3 size: 12 residues. The V gene's germline CDR1 is SQVTM and CDR2 ANQGSEA. V was cut by 3 bases and J by 8 bases, with 11 bases left in between. CDR3 residues: CSVEASEDIQYF. The CDR3 DNA reads as TGCAGCGTTGAGGCTAGCGAGGACATTCAGTACTTC.

This clonotype came up many times. J is TRBJ2-2 and V is TRBV4-1; no reliable D call. CDR3 length: 14 amino acids. Looked up from germline, CDR1 is MGHRA and CDR2 is YSYEKL. V dropped 8 bases and J dropped 0 bases, with 10 bases sitting between them. The DNA of the CDR3 is TGCGCCAGCGGACCCGGCCCGAACACCGGGGAGCTGTTTTTT. This translates into CASGPGPNTGELFF.

This clonotype has more than one count but fewer than ten. This could be a read error, since a much larger clone is one nucleotide away. This chain uses TRBV10-3 with TRBJ2-5; tentative D call: TRBD1 (6 bases). The germline V gene encodes CDR1 ENHRY and CDR2 SYGVKD. The CDR3 is 15 amino acids. As DNA, the CDR3 is TGTACCATCAGTGAGTACGGACAGAGCCAAGAGACCCAGTACTTC. Residues: CTISEYGQSQETQYF.

In this sample, this clonotype turned up a few times. Compared with germline, one end of the junction differs, possibly owing to a read error. The chain recombines TRBV12-3 or TRBV12-4 with TRBJ2-3; D unresolved. The CDR3 sequence is 13 residues long. DNA for the CDR3: TGTGCCAGCAGTTTCCCCTCCACAGATATGCAGTATTTT. Amino acid sequence: CASSFPSTDMQYF.

Points on this clonotype: Because the CDR3 is missing its conserved closing phenylalanine or tryptophan, this is likely a read error. This chain uses TRBV6-1 with TRBJ2-3, with a weak D call TRBD2 (5 bases). Trimming took 6 bases from V and 5 from J, leaving 6 bases between them. The germline V gene has CDR1 MNHNS and CDR2 SASEGT. The CDR3 has 11 amino acids. CDR3 coding DNA: TGTGCCAGCAGACGGGAAGATACGCAGTATGTT. Translation: CASRREDTQYV.

The genes are TRBV11-2 and TRBJ1-3, with 12 bases fitting TRBD1. This CDR3 is built from 14 residues. Germline V CDR1 and CDR2: SGHAT, FQNNGV. V lost 4 bases to trimming and J lost 9 bases; unmatched junction nucleotides: 4. CDR3 loop: CASSYMGQGATIYF. The CDR3 DNA reads as TGTGCCAGCAGCTACATGGGACAGGGGGCCACCATATATTTT.

The chain has TRBV2 and TRBJ2-7, with a weak D call TRBD1 (6 bases). Trimming removed 2 bases at V and 4 bases at J, with 12 bases between. The CDR3 length is 14 residues. Germline V lookup: CDR1 SNHLY, CDR2 FYNNEI. The CDR3, as DNA: TGTGCCAGCAGTGAACCCAGGGGTGAGTACGAGCAGTACTTC. Amino acids: CASSEPRGEYEQYF.

J is TRBJ2-1 and V is TRBV4-1; 9 nucleotides line up with TRBD1. The CDR3 sequence is 15 residues long. CDR1 is MGHRA and CDR2 is YSYEKL in the germline V gene. Trimming removed 3 bases from V and 9 bases from J; junction bases left unmatched: 9. The CDR3 here is CASSQDRGSLCEQFF. For the CDR3, the DNA is TGCGCCAGCAGCCAGGACAGGGGCTCCTTGTGTGAGCAGTTCTTC.

Comments on this clonotype: At one of its ends the junction is not consistent with the germline gene, which may arise from a read error. The chain joins TRBV19 to TRBJ1-1; no clear D gene. This CDR3 is built from 15 residues. Germline V CDR1 and CDR2: LNHDA, SQIVND (reference sequence). The CDR3 DNA follows: TGTGACAGTATTGGAGAGCGTGCCAGATACACTGAAGCTTTCTTT. This translates into CDSIGERARYTEAFF.

This clonotype showed up many times. The chain is built from TRBV10-3 and TRBJ2-2; a weak D match, TRBD2 (6 bases). CDR1 is ENHRY and CDR2 is SYGVKD in the germline V gene. The CDR3 runs to 15 residues. The ends were cut back, 6 bases at V and 1 base at J, with 12 bases in the middle. The CDR3 here is CAIRAGRKNTGELFF. In DNA form, the CDR3 reads TGTGCCATCAGGGCGGGACGGAAGAACACCGGGGAGCTGTTTTTT.

A word on this clonotype: One end of the junction is discordant with germline, which a read error may explain. V usage is TRBV29-1 and J usage is TRBJ2-3; 8 nucleotides agree with TRBD1. Germline CDR1 is SQVTM and CDR2 is ANQGSEA. The CDR3 has 14 amino acids. The CDR3 is CGVVAWTGLDAQYF. The CDR3 DNA follows: TGCGGCGTTGTGGCCTGGACAGGGCTAGATGCGCAGTATTTT.

A word on this clonotype: At one boundary the junction diverges from the germline segment, which might be a read error. The chain uses TRBV11-2 and TRBJ2-2, with D possibly being TRBD2 (5 bases). Germline V gives CDR1 SGHAT, CDR2 FQNNGV. The length of the CDR3 is 16 residues. Written as DNA, the CDR3 is TGTGCCAGCAGCTTATTGGCGCTAGCAGGAACCGGGGAGCTGTTTTTC. Residues: CASSLLALAGTGELFF.